The 19 T cell receptor beta chains in this list originate from one sample, sequenced in a study of OX40 agonist ivuxolimab in advanced cancers. Using immunoSEQ multiplex PCR, the repertoire was profiled, and TCRdb retains in-frame clones only, with some absent. The profile covers around 94,000 clones, with around 85% appearing a single time and around 4% taken by the ten largest. The sequencing here drew on CD4+ or CD8+ T cells sorted from blood, taken in a trial of the OX40 agonist ivuxolimab. The source is an adult with an advanced solid tumor such as melanoma, head and neck, liver or kidney cancer.

The J gene is TRBJ2-5, the V gene TRBV7-9, with 8 bases lining up with TRBD1. After removal of 0 bases from V and 5 bases from J, the junction contained 2 bases not matched to a gene. This CDR3 has 14 amino acids. CDR1 SEHNR and CDR2 FQNEAQ come from the germline V gene (reference sequence). DNA of the CDR3: TGTGCCAGCAGCTTAGCGAACAGGGGGGAGACCCAGTACTTC. Encoded protein: CASSLANRGETQYF.

J is TRBJ1-5 and V is TRBV18; D not certain. The CDR3 totals 14 residues. Trimming removed 6 bases from V and 4 bases from J, with 13 bases in between. Germline values: CDR1 KGHSH, CDR2 LQKENI. The CDR3 DNA reads as TGTGCCAGCTCCCCCGCTGCGGGGAATCAGCCCCAGCATTTT. Residues: CASSPAAGNQPQHF.

The genes are TRBV11-2 and TRBJ1-1; D gene uncertain. Germline V gene lookup returns CDR1 SGHAT and CDR2 FQNNGV. This CDR3 has 13 amino acids. The V end lost 5 bases, the J end lost 6 bases, and 13 bases lay between the germline ends. The CDR3 protein is CASSIKGIPEAFF. DNA for the CDR3: TGTGCCAGCAGCATCAAGGGCATCCCTGAAGCTTTCTTT.

CDR3: CASSVATGGNYEQYF. The CDR3 DNA sequence: TGTGCCAGCAGCGTAGCTACAGGGGGTAACTACGAGCAGTACTTC. The chain combines TRBV9 with TRBJ2-7, with 8 bases matching TRBD1. CDR3 length equals 15 residues. Trimming cost V 0 bases and J 3 bases; bases outside gene matches: 5. CDR1 is SGDLS, CDR2 YYNGEE, per germline.

This clone has only one observation. This chain joins TRBV6-5 and TRBJ2-7, with 7 bases that match TRBD2. The CDR3 length is 14 residues. V was clipped by 6 bases and J by 2 bases; unmatched bases: 7. Germline V lookup: CDR1 MNHEY, CDR2 SVGAGI. The DNA of the CDR3 is TGTGCCAGCAGCTTAGCGGGTGGAACCTACGAGCAGTACTTC. Protein sequence: CASSLAGGTYEQYF.

The chain uses TRBV2 and TRBJ2-7, with D perhaps TRBD1 (5 bases). The V gene's germline CDR1 is SNHLY and CDR2 FYNNEI. V was cut by 3 bases and J by 1 base, with 10 bases left in between. CDR3 length: 14 amino acids. This chain's CDR3 is CASSDSTASYEQYF. The CDR3 nucleotides are TGTGCCAGCAGTGATTCGACAGCGTCCTACGAGCAGTACTTC.

J is TRBJ2-7 and V is TRBV7-9, with D uncertain. The length of the CDR3 is 12 residues. Per germline, CDR1 SEHNR and CDR2 FQNEAQ (reference sequence). V lost 1 base and J 7 bases, leaving 8 bases between the germline ends. The CDR3 is CASSLEVGEQYF. The DNA of the CDR3 is TGTGCCAGCAGCTTAGAGGTGGGGGAGCAGTACTTC.

This rearrangement joins TRBV7-9 to TRBJ2-7; D not certain. The V and J ends lost 5 bases and 3 bases respectively, with 14 bases between them. The germline gives CDR1 SEHNR, CDR2 FQNEAQ (reference sequence). The CDR3 is 14 amino acids. CDR3 sequence (DNA): TGTGCCAGCAGCCCCTTTCTATACGTCTACGAGCAGTACTTC. Its translation: CASSPFLYVYEQYF. Drawing the rest from reference TRBV7-9 and TRBJ2-7, the complete variable domain is DTGVSQNPRHKITKRGQNVTFRCDPISEHNRLYWYRQTLGQGPEFLTYFQNEAQLEKSRLLSDRFSAERPKGSFSTLEIQRTEQGDSAMYLCASSPFLYVYEQYFGPGTRLTVT.

The chain couples TRBV7-9 to TRBJ1-1, with D uncertain. The length of the CDR3 is 13 residues. From germline, CDR1 is SEHNR and CDR2 FQNEAQ (reference sequence). V dropped 5 bases and J dropped 13 bases, with 20 bases sitting between them. CDR3 loop: CASSGSDWTNGFF. DNA of the CDR3: TGTGCCAGCAGCGGGTCAGACTGGACGAATGGTTTCTTT. Supplemented by reference TRBV7-9 and TRBJ1-1, the full variable domain reads DTGVSQNPRHKITKRGQNVTFRCDPISEHNRLYWYRQTLGQGPEFLTYFQNEAQLEKSRLLSDRFSAERPKGSFSTLEIQRTEQGDSAMYLCASSGSDWTNGFFGQGTRLTVV.

J is TRBJ2-4 and V is TRBV4-2; D ambiguous. CDR3 length: 17 amino acids. CDR1 LGHNA and CDR2 YNFKEQ come from the germline V gene. Trimming left V 1 base short and J 8 bases short, with 21 bases between. This CDR3 reads CASSQGYSRSGEDIQYF. CDR3 coding DNA: TGTGCCAGCAGCCAAGGATACTCTAGGTCCGGAGAAGACATTCAGTACTTC.

The table lists this clone with a count of one. V usage is TRBV7-2 and J usage is TRBJ2-7; D might be TRBD2 (6 bases). Germline CDR1 and CDR2: SGHTA and FQGNSA. The CDR3 is made up of 14 amino acids. The germline V and J ends were trimmed by 1 base and 6 bases, with 13 bases remaining between them. CDR3 amino acids: CASSLGASASEQYF. CDR3 DNA: TGTGCCAGCAGCTTAGGAGCTAGCGCAAGCGAGCAGTACTTC.

This clone was observed a single time. The gene calls are TRBV7-3 and TRBJ2-7, with D possibly matching TRBD2 (6 bases). V was clipped by 5 bases and J by 2 bases, with 19 bases between them. CDR3 length equals 16 residues. Germline CDR1 is SGHTA and CDR2 is FQGTGA. The CDR3 DNA is TGTGCCAGCAGCCGCCTCCGGGAGACAGAGACCTACGAGCAGTACTTC. It translates to CASSRLRETETYEQYF.

This chain connects TRBV5-4 to TRBJ2-7; tentatively, D is TRBD1 or TRBD2 (6 bases each). Germline CDR1 and CDR2: SGHNT and YYREEE (reference sequence). This CDR3 has 14 amino acids. Trimming took 0 bases from V and 7 from J, leaving 14 bases between them. The CDR3 region has the DNA TGTGCCAGCAGCTTGGGCAGGGGCGCGGGGGAGCAGTACTTC. Its protein product is CASSLGRGAGEQYF.

This clone showed up just once. The rearrangement joins TRBV30 to TRBJ2-2, with 8 bases that match TRBD1. Germline values: CDR1 GTSNPN, CDR2 SVGIG (reference sequence). Unmatched junction bases numbered 12, after V lost 5 bases and J lost 4 bases. The length of the CDR3 is 16 residues. This CDR3 reads CAWRIRQGSGTGELFF. The CDR3 region has the DNA TGTGCCTGGCGCATTCGACAGGGGTCGGGCACCGGGGAGCTGTTTTTT.

The genes are TRBV30 and TRBJ2-5, with 7 bases identical to TRBD1. From germline, CDR1 is GTSNPN and CDR2 SVGIG (reference sequence). The CDR3 is 15 residues long. The J segment lost 1 base and the V segment lost 0 bases, leaving 5 bases of the junction unmatched. The CDR3 sequence is CAWSVGQFPQETQYF. CDR3 sequence (DNA): TGTGCCTGGAGTGTGGGACAGTTTCCCCAAGAGACCCAGTACTTC.

The chain links TRBV18 to TRBJ1-3; no reliable D call. V was shortened by 6 bases and J by 1 base, with 7 bases between the two germline ends. Germline CDR1 KGHSH, CDR2 LQKENI. This CDR3 contains 13 residues. The CDR3 nucleotides read TGTGCCAGCTCCCTTGGGTCTGGAAACACCATATATTTT. Encoded protein: CASSLGSGNTIYF.

V usage is TRBV5-4 and J usage is TRBJ2-5; TRBD1 aligns across 7 bases. Germline CDR1 is SGHNT and CDR2 is YYREEE (reference sequence). Trimming at V came to 0 bases and at J to 5 bases, leaving 4 bases not matched to a gene. The CDR3 contains 14 residues. Here the CDR3 DNA reads TGTGCCAGCAGCTTGGGTGGGACAGCTGAGACCCAGTACTTC. Protein: CASSLGGTAETQYF.

This chain joins TRBV5-1 and TRBJ1-1; D not resolved. Germline CDR1 is SGHRS and CDR2 is YFSETQ. This CDR3 has 15 amino acids. V lost 0 bases, J lost 4 bases, and 13 bases lay in between. CDR3: CASSLDAGEVTEAFF. CDR3 in DNA: TGCGCCAGCAGCTTGGATGCCGGGGAAGTCACTGAAGCTTTCTTT.

V and J are TRBV7-9 and TRBJ2-1, with TRBD2 matching 10 bases. Per the germline V gene, CDR1 is SEHNR and CDR2 is FQNEAQ (reference sequence). The V and J ends lost 4 bases and 4 bases, in that order; junction bases with no gene match: 4. The CDR3 totals 15 residues. The CDR3 spells CASSSTGLAYNEQFF. The CDR3 DNA sequence: TGTGCCAGCAGCTCAACGGGACTAGCGTACAATGAGCAGTTCTTC.